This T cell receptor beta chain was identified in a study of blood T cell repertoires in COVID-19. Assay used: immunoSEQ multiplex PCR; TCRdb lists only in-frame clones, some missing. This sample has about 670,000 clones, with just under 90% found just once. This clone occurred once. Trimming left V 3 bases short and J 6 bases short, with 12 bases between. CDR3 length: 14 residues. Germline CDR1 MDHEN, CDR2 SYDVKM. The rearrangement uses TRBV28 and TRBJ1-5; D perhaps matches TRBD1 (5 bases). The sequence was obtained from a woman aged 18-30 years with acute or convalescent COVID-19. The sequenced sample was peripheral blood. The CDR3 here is CASSFSRVSQPQHF. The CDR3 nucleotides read TGTGCCAGCAGTTTTAGCAGGGTATCTCAGCCCCAGCATTTT. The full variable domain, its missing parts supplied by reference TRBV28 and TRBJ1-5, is DVKVTQSSRYLVKRTGEKVFLECVQDMDHENMFWYRQDPGLGLRLIYFSYDVKMKEKGDIPEGYSVSREKKERFSLILESASTNQTSMYLCASSFSRVSQPQHFGDGTRLSIL.